Given below is one TCR beta chain in context. Its antigen is as yet unknown. This CDR3 is built from 19 residues. Germline lookup yields CDR1 SGHTA and CDR2 FQGNSA. Trimming cost V 8 bases and J 6 bases; bases outside gene matches: 22. Data came from immunoSEQ multiplex PCR; TCRdb stores just in-frame clones and leaves some out. The sample has some 52,000 clones; about three quarters are singletons. The data were obtained in a study of T cells in localized non-small cell lung cancer. Whole-study results and caveats: Appearance in adjacent lung was seen for a median approximately 60 of the top 100 tumor clones. Investigators sequenced only a single tumor region, leaving heterogeneity possible.

Sequenced here: PBMCs, sampled before any cancer treatment. The chain joins TRBV7-2 to TRBJ2-2; 9 bases are shared with TRBD1. This receptor was taken from a woman aged 40-69 years with stage II lung adenocarcinoma. In nucleotides, the CDR3 is TGTGCCAGCGACCAAACCCCCGGGGGACAGGGAGGTATTGCCGGGGAGCTGTTTTTT. Translation gives CASDQTPGGQGGIAGELFF.